The 22 T cell receptor beta chains given below trace back to one sample, sequenced in a study of neoadjuvant anti-PD-1 for oral cavity cancer. TCRdb's copy holds only in-frame clones and misses some; the assay was immunoSEQ multiplex PCR. Here the sample spans 60,000 to 75,000 clones, 65% to 85% being singletons. Sample: PBMCs, taken before nivolumab (anti-PD-1) treatment. These receptors originate from a person aged 40 to 85 with oral cavity squamous cell carcinoma.

This chain links TRBV13 with TRBJ2-7, with 9 bases aligning to TRBD2. Germline trimming cut 4 bases from V and 1 base from J; bases unmatched to any gene: 8. Germline V gene data show CDR1 as PRHDT and CDR2 as FYEKMQ (reference sequence). The CDR3 length is 16 residues. CDR3 in amino acids: CASSSRLAGISYEQYF. The CDR3 DNA reads as TGTGCCAGCAGCTCCCGGCTAGCGGGAATATCCTACGAGCAGTACTTC.

In its sample, this clone was seen once. The CDR3 sequence: CASSVQAGAGTGELFF. The DNA of the CDR3 is TGTGCCAGCAGCGTACAGGCCGGGGCTGGCACCGGGGAGCTGTTTTTT. V and J are TRBV9 and TRBJ2-2; the D call may be TRBD1 or TRBD2 (5 bases each). V lost 1 base and J lost 4, with 14 bases in between. The germline CDR1 and CDR2 sequences are SGDLS and YYNGEE. The CDR3 runs 16 residues.

The chain links TRBV19 to TRBJ2-7, with TRBD1 as a possible D gene (5 bases). The germline CDR1 and CDR2 sequences are LNHDA and SQIVND (reference sequence). The CDR3 has 13 amino acids. V dropped 3 bases and J dropped 3 bases, with 9 bases sitting between them. The CDR3 sequence: CASSMVRDYEQYF. CDR3 in DNA: TGTGCCAGTAGTATGGTCAGGGACTACGAGCAGTACTTC.

This chain links TRBV6-5 with TRBJ1-5; D uncertain. V gave up 4 bases and J gave up 5 bases, with 9 bases separating them. Germline loops: CDR1 MNHEY, CDR2 SVGAGI. The CDR3 runs to 13 residues. The CDR3 DNA follows: TGTGCCAGCAGTTCCTCCGGCCATCAGCCCCAGCATTTT. Encoded protein: CASSSSGHQPQHF.

V gene TRBV19 combines with J gene TRBJ2-5; D might be TRBD1 (5 bases). The V and J ends lost 3 bases and 3 bases respectively, with 11 bases between them. Germline V CDR1 and CDR2: LNHDA, SQIVND (reference sequence). The CDR3 has 14 residues. The CDR3 is CASSISSGKETQYF. For the CDR3, the DNA is TGTGCCAGTAGTATTTCGTCAGGGAAAGAGACCCAGTACTTC.

V gene TRBV7-9 combines with J gene TRBJ1-1; no reliable D call. Looked up from germline, CDR1 is SEHNR and CDR2 is FQNEAQ (reference sequence). The CDR3 runs 11 residues. The V and J ends lost 5 bases and 7 bases respectively, with 8 bases between them. The CDR3 protein is CASSPGGEAFF. CDR3 DNA: TGTGCCAGCAGCCCCGGAGGTGAAGCTTTCTTT.

This clone has only a few counts. This sequence joins TRBV10-3 and TRBJ2-3; 13 positions agree with TRBD2. This CDR3 is 20 amino acids long. Germline assignment: CDR1 ENHRY and CDR2 SYGVKD. The V gene end was trimmed by 6 bases and the J gene end by 0 bases; junction bases not matched to a gene: 15. The CDR3 nucleotides read TGTGCCATCAGACCTTCAGGACTAGCGGGGGTGAGGCCTAGCACAGATACGCAGTATTTT. Its protein is CAIRPSGLAGVRPSTDTQYF.

The chain joins TRBV5-1 to TRBJ1-3; tentatively, D is TRBD1 (6 bases). CDR3 length: 18 amino acids. Deletions cut 4 bases from V and 0 bases from J, with 20 bases between. Germline V gene data show CDR1 as SGHRS and CDR2 as YFSETQ. The CDR3 is CASSVDPTQGVSGNTIYF. The CDR3 nucleotides read TGCGCCAGCAGCGTTGACCCCACACAGGGAGTCTCTGGAAACACCATATATTTT.

This chain connects TRBV27 to TRBJ1-3; a possible D gene is TRBD1 (6 bases). The germline V gene has CDR1 MNHEY and CDR2 SMNVEV (reference sequence). The CDR3 runs to 17 residues. Trimming pared 6 bases from V and 5 bases from J, leaving 23 bases between. This CDR3 reads CASSRGGLTLGRNTIYF. CDR3 sequence (DNA): TGTGCCAGCAGCCGAGGGGGATTGACCTTGGGCCGAAACACCATATATTTT.

This chain uses TRBV29-1 with TRBJ2-3; 7 positions agree with TRBD2. J was trimmed by 6 bases and V by 6 bases; bases with no gene match: 15. This CDR3 contains 15 residues. CDR1 is SQVTM, CDR2 ANQGSEA, per germline. Written as DNA, the CDR3 is TGCAGCGTCTCCTCGGGACTGCGGCGGGGGGATACGCAGTATTTT. It specifies CSVSSGLRRGDTQYF.

V gene TRBV4-1 combines with J gene TRBJ2-7; tentatively, D is TRBD2 (6 bases). V lost 4 bases, J lost 4 bases, and 17 bases lay in between. Germline V gene sequence: CDR1 MGHRA, CDR2 YSYEKL. The CDR3 contains 15 residues. The chain's CDR3 is CASSLTGTGAYEQYF. DNA for the CDR3: TGCGCCAGCAGCCTTACCGGGACTGGAGCGTACGAGCAGTACTTC.

The CDR3 bases are TGTGCCAGTAGTATTCAGGGTACGGAGACCCAGTACTTC. This gives the protein CASSIQGTETQYF. J is TRBJ2-5 and V is TRBV19; tentative D call: TRBD1 (5 bases). The length of the CDR3 is 13 residues. Germline V gene sequence: CDR1 LNHDA, CDR2 SQIVND (reference sequence). V was shortened by 3 bases and J by 5 bases, with 10 bases between the two germline ends.

This clone was recorded once. This chain connects TRBV5-6 to TRBJ1-5; tentatively, D is TRBD1 (6 bases). The CDR3 runs 15 residues. The V end lost 2 bases, the J end lost 4 bases, and 13 bases lay between the germline ends. The germline gives CDR1 SGHDT, CDR2 YYEEEE. The CDR3 spells CASSFRGGQNQPQHF. CDR3 nucleotides: TGTGCCAGCAGCTTTCGGGGGGGGCAAAATCAGCCCCAGCATTTT.

CDR3 region: CASSKERTLARGELFF. CDR3 bases: TGTGCCAGCAGCAAAGAACGGACTTTGGCCCGGGGGGAGCTGTTTTTT. The chain recombines TRBV7-2 with TRBJ2-2, with D maybe TRBD2 (5 bases). Looked up from germline, CDR1 is SGHTA and CDR2 is FQGNSA. This CDR3 has 16 amino acids. V was trimmed by 5 bases and J by 8 bases, leaving 21 bases between them.

This clone has a handful of counts. The rearrangement links TRBV5-6 to TRBJ1-1; TRBD1 matches at 7 bases. V shed 6 bases and J 7 bases; nucleotides not matched to a gene: 9. Germline lookup yields CDR1 SGHDT and CDR2 YYEEEE. The CDR3 covers 13 residues. CDR3 sequence (DNA): TGTGCCAGCACCGTCCCGGGACAGATTGAAGCTTTCTTT. Translating it yields CASTVPGQIEAFF.

The DNA of the CDR3 is TGTGCCAGCATTCCAAACGGGGGAATCACGGGTGAGCAGTTCTTC. The encoded protein is CASIPNGGITGEQFF. J is TRBJ2-1 and V is TRBV27; perhaps TRBD2 as D (6 bases). Trimming removed 7 bases at V and 9 bases at J, with 22 bases between. CDR1 MNHEY and CDR2 SMNVEV come from the germline V gene (reference sequence). CDR3 length: 15 amino acids.

The V and J genes are TRBV30 and TRBJ1-4, with 7 bases matching TRBD1. The V gene's germline CDR1 is GTSNPN and CDR2 SVGIG (reference sequence). V shed 3 bases and J 0 bases; nucleotides not matched to a gene: 4. The CDR3 consists of 15 residues. The CDR3 protein is CAWRGGQTTNEKLFF. As DNA, the CDR3 is TGTGCCTGGAGGGGGGGACAGACAACTAATGAAAAACTGTTTTTT.

This clone came up once. The chain combines TRBV21-1 with TRBJ1-6; the table's D call, TRBD1, was not checked against the DNA. TRBV21-1 is reported as a pseudogene. The CDR3 loop spans 17 amino acids. CDR3 region: CASSRRQGKRHNSPLHF. The CDR3 DNA reads TGTGCCAGCAGCAGGAGACAGGGTAAGAGGCATAATTCACCCCTCCACTTT.

The V call is TRBV25-1, the J call TRBJ1-5; a possible D gene is TRBD1 (5 bases). V was pared by 2 bases and J by 3 bases, with 11 bases between. The CDR3 consists of 15 residues. Germline V gene lookup returns CDR1 MGHDK and CDR2 SYGVNS. CDR3 sequence: CASSEGKGPNQPQHF. The DNA for the CDR3 is TGTGCCAGCAGTGAAGGGAAGGGGCCCAATCAGCCCCAGCATTTT.

V is TRBV30 and J is TRBJ1-1, with 8 bases identical to TRBD1. The CDR3 is 13 residues long. J was trimmed by 1 base and V by 7 bases; bases with no gene match: 5. The germline gives CDR1 GTSNPN, CDR2 SVGIG (reference sequence). CDR3 nucleotides: TGTGCCTTCCCCGGGACAGGGAACACTGAAGCTTTCTTT. It is translated as CAFPGTGNTEAFF.

The V and J genes are TRBV5-4 and TRBJ2-1, with D tentatively TRBD2 (5 bases). Germline values: CDR1 SGHNT, CDR2 YYREEE (reference sequence). There are 17 residues in the CDR3. V was trimmed by 3 bases and J by 3 bases, leaving 19 bases between them. Written as DNA, the CDR3 is TGTGCCAGCAGCTCAGGACTCCGCCAGCCTAACTACAATGAGCAGTTCTTC. Translating gives CASSSGLRQPNYNEQFF.

The chain's CDR3 is CASSGVGLAEETQYF. For the CDR3, the DNA is TGTGCCAGCAGCGGCGTGGGACTAGCGGAAGAGACCCAGTACTTC. This chain uses TRBV5-6 with TRBJ2-5; 11 nucleotides line up with TRBD2. The V and J ends lost 4 bases and 3 bases, in that order; junction bases with no gene match: 5. The CDR3 runs 15 residues. Germline values: CDR1 SGHDT, CDR2 YYEEEE.